The T cell receptor (beta chain) under discussion was sequenced for a study of human T cells and chemical hapten exposure (dated by TCRdb to the early 2020s). Some background on the complete study: For sensitization, 2% DPC in acetone was applied to a roughly 2 cm by roughly 2 cm area of upper inner arm skin. About 30 alopecia patients provided blood for TCR sequencing at one to four time points (pre-sensitization, 2, 6 and 24 weeks). The mostly female patient cohort included alopecia areata with under or over 50% scalp involvement, alopecia totalis and alopecia universalis. The study tracked peripheral blood TCR repertoire changes in vivo during primary and secondary sensitization to the hapten diphenylcyclopropenone (DPC) in alopecia patients. Patch testing was performed on the upper back with Finn chambers containing 0.01% DPC, and the patch tests were scored after 6 days according to International Contact Dermatitis Research Group standards. The libraries were sequenced as a pool, and the TCR yield per sample differed mostly because of small variations in library volumes within the pool. Throughout the roughly 25-week study period, patients were also given weekly therapeutic DPC doses on the scalp. Blood was sampled from patients pre-sensitization (week 0) and at 2, 6 and about 24 weeks after DPC sensitization. Results and caveats for the whole study, not just this receptor: After repeated subsampling, the strength of the expansion versus patch-test correlation and the threshold at which it became significant changed. DPC sensitization did not change how many TCRs were above 1 in 1000 frequency, and no evidence was found of alterations in global repertoire structure. The number of PT1 expanded TCRs positively correlated with patch test score, significant at thresholds 8, 16 and 32 but not 4. Compared with pre-sensitization or healthy control sets, expanded TCRs formed significantly more large CDR3 similarity clusters, which is consistent with antigen-driven responses. Because all patients had alopecia, a presumed autoimmune disease, the immune response of the patients might differ from that of healthy individuals.

Library creation used RACE. The data were produced on a NextSeq 500. During library preparation, unique molecular identifiers were attached to individual cDNA molecules so that TCRs could be counted quantitatively and reproducibly. Each blood RNA sample was used to sequence both TCR alpha and TCR beta chains. The original methods were these. A median of roughly 100,000 TCRs per sample was observed, with a range of about 20,000 to 750,000. V, J and CDR3 annotation of the TCR reads was performed with the Decombinator software suite. For PS versus PT1 abundance plots, all samples were subsampled to the same number of TCRs (28,000). Expanded TCRs were defined as absent before sensitization and observed at least eight times at the 2-week time point. Starting from the raw public reads, TCRdb applied fastp trimming at Q25, assembled clones with MiXCR and retained in-frame beta chains. Each entry merges the rows of one CDR3 protein and shows their most common DNA and genes. The V and J calls reflect TCRdb's pipeline rather than the authors' work. Recorded for this sample are about 190,000 distinct CDR3 sequences; under 30% of them occurred a single time. The ten largest clones represent over 2% of the sample.

Taken with the paper, the label for time point translates to: patch test 3, about 24 weeks after DPC sensitization. This specimen's treatment or condition label, interpreted: therapeutic diphenylcyclopropenone sensitization with weekly scalp DPC. At each patch-test visit, blood was drawn before the patch test was applied. Eligible patients were aged 18 to 70, diagnosed with alopecia, deemed suitable for DPC therapy, and excluded if pregnant. Total RNA was extracted from unfractionated whole blood that had been collected in Tempus Blood RNA tubes. Here V drops 4 bases and J drops 1 base, and the junction holds 8 bases not matched to any gene. Via the germline V gene (reference sequence), CDR1 is DFQATT and CDR2 SNEGSKA. From cysteine to phenylalanine, the CDR3 is 15 amino acids long. The read is trimmed to its CDR3 DNA, 45 bases read in frame from base 1. Regarding this clonotype: No antigen is known for it. Base quality data are lacking; no much larger clone is found one base away.

This receptor was obtained from a woman aged 40 to 50 with alopecia areata. Some clones in this sample may be carry-over from other donors' samples. This receptor chain uses TRBV20-1 and TRBJ1-1; TRBD1 aligns with 8 central bases. The specimen was whole blood, collected in connection with sensitization to the hapten diphenylcyclopropenone (DPC). The nucleotide sequence reads as follows: TGCAGTGCTATCCAGGGGGCGAGTGGGAACACTGAAGCTTTCTTT. Its translation reads: CSAIQGASGNTEAFF.